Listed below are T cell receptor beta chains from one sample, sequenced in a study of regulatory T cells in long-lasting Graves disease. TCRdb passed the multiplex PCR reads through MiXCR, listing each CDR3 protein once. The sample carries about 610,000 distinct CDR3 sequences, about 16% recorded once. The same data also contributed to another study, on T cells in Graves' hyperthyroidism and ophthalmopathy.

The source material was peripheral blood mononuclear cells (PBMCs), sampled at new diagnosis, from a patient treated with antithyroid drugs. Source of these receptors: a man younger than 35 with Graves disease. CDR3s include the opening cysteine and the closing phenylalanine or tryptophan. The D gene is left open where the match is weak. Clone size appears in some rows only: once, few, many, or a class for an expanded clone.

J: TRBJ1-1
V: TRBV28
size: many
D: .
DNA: TGTGCCAGCACCGAACGGAACACTGAAGCTTTCTTT
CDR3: CASTERNTEAFF

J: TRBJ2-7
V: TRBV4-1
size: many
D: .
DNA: TGCGCCAGCAGCCAAGGATGGCTAACCTCCTACGAGCAGTACTTC
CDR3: CASSQGWLTSYEQYF

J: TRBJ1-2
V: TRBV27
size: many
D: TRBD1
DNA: TGTGCCAGCAGACCGGGACAGGGGTTTGGCTACACCTTC
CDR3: CASRPGQGFGYTF

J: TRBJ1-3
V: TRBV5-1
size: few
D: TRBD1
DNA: TGCGCCAGCAGCCCCGGGACAGGCGACTCTGGAAACACCATATATTTT
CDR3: CASSPGTGDSGNTIYF

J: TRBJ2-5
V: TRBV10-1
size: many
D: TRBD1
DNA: TGCGCCAGCGGAGGACAGGGGGGAGAGACCCAGTACTTC
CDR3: CASGGQGGETQYF

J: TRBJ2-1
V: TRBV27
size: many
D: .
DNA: TGTGCCAGCAGTATCCAGGGCCTCCGTTCCAATGAGCAGTTCTTC
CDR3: CASSIQGLRSNEQFF

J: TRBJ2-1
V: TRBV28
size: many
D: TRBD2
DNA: TGTGCCAGCAGTCCTACCGGGACTAGCGGGTTATACACCTACAATGAGCAGTTCTTC
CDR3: CASSPTGTSGLYTYNEQFF

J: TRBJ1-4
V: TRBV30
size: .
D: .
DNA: TGTGCCTGGAGTGTAAAAAGCGATGAAGAACTGTTTTTT
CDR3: CAWSVKSDEELFF

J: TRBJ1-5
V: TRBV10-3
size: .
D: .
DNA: TGTGCCATCAGTGAGTCGGGGCAGGTCGGAAATCAGCCCCAGCATTTT
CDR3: CAISESGQVGNQPQHF

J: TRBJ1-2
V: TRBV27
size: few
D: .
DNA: TGTGCCAGCAGTATTACGAGCGCCGTAGGGTGTAACTATGGCTACACCTTC
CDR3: CASSITSAVGCNYGYTF

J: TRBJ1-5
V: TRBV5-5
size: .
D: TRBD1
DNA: TGTGCCAGCAGCCTATTCCGGGACAGGGCACTTCAGCCCCAGCATTTT
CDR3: CASSLFRDRALQPQHF

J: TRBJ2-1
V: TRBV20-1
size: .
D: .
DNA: TGCAGTGGATCCAGCGGAGGATACAATGAGCAGTTCTTC
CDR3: CSGSSGGYNEQFF

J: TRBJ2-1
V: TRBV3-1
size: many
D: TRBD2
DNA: TGTGCCAGCAGCTACCGGACTAGTCCATCCAATGAGCAGTTCTTC
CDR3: CASSYRTSPSNEQFF

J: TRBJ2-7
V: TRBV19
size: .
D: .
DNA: TGTGCCAGTAGTTCCCGCCGGGGGCGGACAATAGTCTACGAGCAGTACTTC
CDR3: CASSSRRGRTIVYEQYF

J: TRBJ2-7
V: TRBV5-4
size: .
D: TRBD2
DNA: TGTGCCAGCAGCCCCGGGACTAGAGACAAGCAGTACTTC
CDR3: CASSPGTRDKQYF

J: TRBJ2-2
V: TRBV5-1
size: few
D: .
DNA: TGCGCCAGCAGGTGGGACACCGGGGAGCTGTTTTTT
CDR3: CASRWDTGELFF

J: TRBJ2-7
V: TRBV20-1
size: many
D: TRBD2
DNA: TGCAGTGCTAGAGGACTAGCGGGAGAGGGTGGCACGGGGCATCAGCAGTACTTC
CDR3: CSARGLAGEGGTGHQQYF

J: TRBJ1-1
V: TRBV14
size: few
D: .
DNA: TGTGCCAGCAGCGTCGCATCTAACACTGAAGCTTTCTTT
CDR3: CASSVASNTEAFF

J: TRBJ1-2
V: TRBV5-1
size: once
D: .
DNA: TGCGCCAGCAGCTTGGATAAGTATGGCTACACCTTC
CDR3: CASSLDKYGYTF

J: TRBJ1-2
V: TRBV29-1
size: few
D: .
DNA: TGCAGCGCCTTGGTCCCAGGGGATGGCTACACCTTC
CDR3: CSALVPGDGYTF

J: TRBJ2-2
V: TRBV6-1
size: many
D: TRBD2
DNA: TGTGCCAGCAGTGTTTCACTAGCGGGAGTTATCATAACCGGGGAGCTGTTTTTT
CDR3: CASSVSLAGVIITGELFF

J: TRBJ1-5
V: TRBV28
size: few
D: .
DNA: TGTGCCAGCAGCTGGGGCCGACGGGGCAATCAGCCCCAGCATTTT
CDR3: CASSWGRRGNQPQHF

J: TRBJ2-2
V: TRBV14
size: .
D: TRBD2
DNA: TGTGCCAGCAGCCAAGACGAGCGGGAGATGAACACCGGGGAGCTGTTTTTT
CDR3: CASSQDEREMNTGELFF

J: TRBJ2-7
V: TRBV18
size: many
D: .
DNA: TGTGCCAGCTCACCGAACACCTTACCGCCCTACGAGCAGTACTTC
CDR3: CASSPNTLPPYEQYF

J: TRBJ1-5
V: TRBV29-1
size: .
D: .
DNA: TGCAGCGTTACTATGTCCGGGGGGCTTGGCAATCAGCCCCAGCATTTT
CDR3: CSVTMSGGLGNQPQHF

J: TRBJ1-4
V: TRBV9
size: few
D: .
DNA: TGTGCCAGCAGCTCCAGGCCCCAGGGACGGTGGAATGAAAAACTGTTTTTT
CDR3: CASSSRPQGRWNEKLFF

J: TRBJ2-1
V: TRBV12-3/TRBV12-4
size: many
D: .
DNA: TGTGCCAGCAGCCCAGACTACAATGAGCAGTTCTTC
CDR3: CASSPDYNEQFF

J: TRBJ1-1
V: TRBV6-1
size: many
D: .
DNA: TGTGCCAGCAGTGTTCTTGGCGGGGGAAGTACTGAAGCTTTCTTT
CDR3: CASSVLGGGSTEAFF

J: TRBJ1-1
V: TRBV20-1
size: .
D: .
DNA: TGCAGTGCCTCAGACGGGACTGAAGCTTTCTTT
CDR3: CSASDGTEAFF

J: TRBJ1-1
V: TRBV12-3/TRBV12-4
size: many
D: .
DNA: TGTGCCAGCAGTTCCCCCCGGTTGGAGGGGACGAGGAACACTGAAGCTTTCTTT
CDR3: CASSSPRLEGTRNTEAFF

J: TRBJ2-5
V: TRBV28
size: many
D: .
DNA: TGTGCCAGCAGTTTGCCCGAGCAAGAGACCCAGTACTTC
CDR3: CASSLPEQETQYF

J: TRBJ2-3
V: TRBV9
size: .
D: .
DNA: TGTGCCAGCAGCGTAATATATAGGCATAGCACAGATACGCAGTATTTT
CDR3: CASSVIYRHSTDTQYF

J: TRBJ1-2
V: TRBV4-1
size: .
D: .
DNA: TGCGCCAGCAGCAAGGCTCTGGCTTCTAACTATGGCTACACCTTC
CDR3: CASSKALASNYGYTF

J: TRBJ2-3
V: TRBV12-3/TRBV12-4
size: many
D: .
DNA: TGTGCCAGCAGTGACTGGCCAGATACGCAGTATTTT
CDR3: CASSDWPDTQYF

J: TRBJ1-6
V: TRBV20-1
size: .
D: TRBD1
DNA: TGCAGTGCCGGGACAGGGGGCGAATCACCCCTCCACTTT
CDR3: CSAGTGGESPLHF

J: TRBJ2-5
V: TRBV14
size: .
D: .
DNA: TGTGCCAGCAGCCAGCTCCTGGGGACCCAGTACTTC
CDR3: CASSQLLGTQYF

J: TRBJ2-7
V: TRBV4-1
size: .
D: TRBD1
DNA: TGCGCCAGCGGAACGCAGGGGGCCTCGGTACAGTACTTC
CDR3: CASGTQGASVQYF

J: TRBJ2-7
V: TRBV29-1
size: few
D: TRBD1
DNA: TGCAGCGTTGTGAGGCAGGGGGCTTACGAGCAGTACTTC
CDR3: CSVVRQGAYEQYF

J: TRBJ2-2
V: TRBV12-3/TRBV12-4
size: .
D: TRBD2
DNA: TGTGCCAGCCACGCAGCGGGACTCCGCAACACCGGGGAGCTGTTTTTT
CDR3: CASHAAGLRNTGELFF

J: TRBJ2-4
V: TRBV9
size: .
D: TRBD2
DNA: TGTGCCAGCAGCGTTGCGGGAGCGGCCAAAAACATTCAGTACTTC
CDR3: CASSVAGAAKNIQYF

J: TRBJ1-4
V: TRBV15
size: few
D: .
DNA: TGTGCCACCAGCAGAACCCCGGGGACAACTAATGAAAAACTGTTTTTT
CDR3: CATSRTPGTTNEKLFF

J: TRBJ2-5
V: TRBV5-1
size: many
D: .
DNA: TGCGCCAGCAGGGTGGCGGGTACTGAAGAGACCCAGTACTTC
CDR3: CASRVAGTEETQYF

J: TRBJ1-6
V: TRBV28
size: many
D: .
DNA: TGTGCCAGCAGAACTAAGGGACGGGTGAATTCACCCCTCCACTTT
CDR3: CASRTKGRVNSPLHF

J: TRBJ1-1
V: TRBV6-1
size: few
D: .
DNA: TGTGCCAGCAGGAGACAGGCTTTATTAAACACTGAAGCTTTCTTT
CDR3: CASRRQALLNTEAFF

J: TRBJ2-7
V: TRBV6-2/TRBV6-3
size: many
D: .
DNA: TGTGCCAGCAGTTACTTCCTGGGTAACGAGCAGTACTTC
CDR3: CASSYFLGNEQYF

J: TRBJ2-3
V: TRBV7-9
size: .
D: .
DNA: TGTGCCAGCAGCGCCCCCCTGGGGATCGGAACAGATACGCAGTATTTT
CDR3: CASSAPLGIGTDTQYF